This T cell receptor (beta chain) derives from a study of quantifying T cell responses using KT2 cells (dated by TCRdb to about 2017). Regarding the research as a whole: RNA was DNase-treated and reverse transcribed with TCR alpha and beta constant-region primers, mostly using SuperScript III. The efficiency of the T4 ligation step under optimum conditions was estimated to be above 8%. PCR2 was performed as a SYBR Green qPCR and was stopped at a predetermined fluorescence threshold so that over-amplification was avoided.

Study-wide conclusions, independent of this receptor: No side-by-side comparison between this pipeline and other TCR sequencing techniques was included in the study. Detection of KT2 sequences showed saturation at very high KT2 spike-in numbers. KT2 sequences were detected down to the lowest spike-in tested, about one KT2 cell per 100,000 PBMC. A linear scaling of KT2 alpha and beta sequence counts with input KT2 cell number was observed over several orders of magnitude.

Cut back by 4 bases and 1 base, the V and J ends lie 16 bases apart. CDR3 length: 16 amino acids, cysteine to phenylalanine. Only CDR3 DNA remains: 48 bases, in frame from the first base. As encoded in the germline V gene, CDR1 is SGHRS while CDR2 is YFSETQ. Known numbers of KT2, a T cell clone whose TCR had been sequenced previously, were spiked into unfractionated PBMC to test the sensitivity and accuracy of the pipeline. A range of KT2-to-PBMC ratios was produced by mixing KT2 cells with a fixed number of PBMC. The protocol used for the library was UMI-ligation and nested PCR. A single-stranded oligonucleotide carrying the Illumina SP2 sequence and a UMI was ligated to the cDNA 3' end using T4 RNA ligase 1. PCR1 used 4 to 5 cycles (98 degrees C 15 s, 69 degrees C 30 s, 72 degrees C 40 s), and the beta primer was an equimolar mix of RC1.1 and RC1.2 that covered TRBC1 and TRBC2. From PCR2 onward, TCR alpha and beta chains were processed separately, and sample indices and Illumina adaptors were added. Placed after an 8-base spacer, the UMI was made up of 12 random nucleotides arranged as two hexamers with a spacer between them. Sequencing was done on an Illumina MiSeq using v2 2x251 paired-end chemistry, usually with around 12 samples per run. PhiX DNA at roughly 5-8% was added to each sequencing library to increase diversity. As for the original processing: The raw reads were converted into FASTQ with bcl2fastq and then demultiplexed by dual indices with Demultiplexor. V and J genes were assigned by Decombinator through tag matching that permitted a single base-pair mismatch. Using UMIs, Collapsinator corrected both sequencing errors and the frequency errors that come from PCR heterogeneity. CDR3Translator converted Decombinator identifiers to nucleotide sequence, translated to amino acids, and extracted CDR3 using C- and N-terminal motifs. A cluster of KT2 sequences sharing one unique molecular identifier was counted as one distinct KT2 TCR. TCRdb reanalyzed the raw reads on its own, using fastp at Q25 for trimming and MiXCR for clone calling, and kept in-frame beta chains. Every entry covers one CDR3 protein and lists the most common genes and DNA from its rows. The V and J calls reflect TCRdb's pipeline rather than the authors' work. The sample data list some 34,000 distinct CDR3 sequences, and under 13% of these were observed just once. The ten largest account for 9.7% of the sample.

This clonotype was counted ten times or more. The clone's antigen remains unknown. No base quality information exists; no much larger clone differs at one position. The sequencing input was PBMCs spiked with cells of the T cell clone KT2. The chain couples TRBV5-1 to TRBJ2-3, and perhaps TRBD2 as D gene, on 7 matching bases. The receptor comes from a human donor. The CDR3 reads as follows: CASSPSGAGGTDTQYF. The DNA reads TGCGCCAGCAGCCCCTCGGGGGCGGGGGGCACAGATACGCAGTATTTT.